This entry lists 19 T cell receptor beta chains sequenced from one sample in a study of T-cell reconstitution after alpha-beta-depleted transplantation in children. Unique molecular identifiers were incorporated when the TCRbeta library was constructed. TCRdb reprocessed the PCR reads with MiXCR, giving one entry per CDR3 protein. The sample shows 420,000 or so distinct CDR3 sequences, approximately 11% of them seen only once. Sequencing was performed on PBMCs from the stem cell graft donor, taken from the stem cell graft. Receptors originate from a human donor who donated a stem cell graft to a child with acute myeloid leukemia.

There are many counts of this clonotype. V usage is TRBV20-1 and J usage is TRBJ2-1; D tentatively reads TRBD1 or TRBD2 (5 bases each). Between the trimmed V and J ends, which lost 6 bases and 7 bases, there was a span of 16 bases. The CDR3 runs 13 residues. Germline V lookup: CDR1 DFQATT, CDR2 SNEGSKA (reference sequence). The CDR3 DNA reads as TGCAGTGCAGTGGGGGAGATCGGGAATGAGCAGTTCTTC. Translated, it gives CSAVGEIGNEQFF.

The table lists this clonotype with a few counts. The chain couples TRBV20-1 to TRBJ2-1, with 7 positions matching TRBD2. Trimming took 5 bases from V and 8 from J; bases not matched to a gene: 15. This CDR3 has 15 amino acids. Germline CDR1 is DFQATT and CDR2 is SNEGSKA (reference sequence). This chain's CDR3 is CSARPYGRLSHEQFF. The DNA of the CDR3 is TGCAGTGCTCGCCCTTACGGGAGGCTTTCACATGAGCAGTTCTTC.

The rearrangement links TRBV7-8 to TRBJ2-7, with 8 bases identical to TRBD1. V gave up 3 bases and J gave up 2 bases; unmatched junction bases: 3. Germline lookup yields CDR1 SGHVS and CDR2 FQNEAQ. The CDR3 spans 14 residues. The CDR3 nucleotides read TGTGCCAGCAGCTTCCAGACAGGGGCCTACGAGCAGTACTTC. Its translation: CASSFQTGAYEQYF.

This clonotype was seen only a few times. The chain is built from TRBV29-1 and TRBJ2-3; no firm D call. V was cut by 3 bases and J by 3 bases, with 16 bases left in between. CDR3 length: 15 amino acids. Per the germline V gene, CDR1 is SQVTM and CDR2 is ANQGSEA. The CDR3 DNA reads TGCAGCGTTGACGGGTACTGGCCCGAAACAGATACGCAGTATTTT. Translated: CSVDGYWPETDTQYF.

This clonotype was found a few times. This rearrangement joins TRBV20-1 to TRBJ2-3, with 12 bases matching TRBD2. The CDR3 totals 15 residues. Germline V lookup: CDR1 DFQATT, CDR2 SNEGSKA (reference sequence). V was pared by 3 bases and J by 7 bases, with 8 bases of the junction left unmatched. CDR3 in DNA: TGCAGTGCTAGCGCACTAGCGGGGGGAGACTATACGCAGTATTTT. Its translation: CSASALAGGDYTQYF.

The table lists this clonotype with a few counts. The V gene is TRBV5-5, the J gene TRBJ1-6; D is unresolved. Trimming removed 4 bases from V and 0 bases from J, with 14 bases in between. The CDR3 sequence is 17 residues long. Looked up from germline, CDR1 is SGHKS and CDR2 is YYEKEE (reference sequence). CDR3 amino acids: CASSQNIRASYNSPLHF. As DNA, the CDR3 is TGTGCCAGCAGCCAGAACATCAGAGCCTCCTATAATTCACCCCTCCACTTT.

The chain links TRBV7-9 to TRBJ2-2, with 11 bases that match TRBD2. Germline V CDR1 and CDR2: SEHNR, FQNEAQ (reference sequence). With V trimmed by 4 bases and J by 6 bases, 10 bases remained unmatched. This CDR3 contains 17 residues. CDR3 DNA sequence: TGTGCCAGCAGCTCCGGGACTAGCGGAAGGGGCGCCGGGGAGCTGTTTTTT. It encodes CASSSGTSGRGAGELFF.

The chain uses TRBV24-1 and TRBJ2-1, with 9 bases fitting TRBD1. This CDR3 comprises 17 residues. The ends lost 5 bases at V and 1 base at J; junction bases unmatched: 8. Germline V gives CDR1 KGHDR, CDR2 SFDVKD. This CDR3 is CATSGTGTGLSYNEQFF. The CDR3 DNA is TGTGCCACCAGTGGGACCGGGACAGGGCTTTCCTACAATGAGCAGTTCTTC.

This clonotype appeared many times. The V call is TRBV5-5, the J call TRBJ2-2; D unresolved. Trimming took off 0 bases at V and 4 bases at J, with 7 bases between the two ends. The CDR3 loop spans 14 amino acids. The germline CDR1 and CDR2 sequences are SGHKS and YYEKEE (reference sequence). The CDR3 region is CASSLVQLTGELFF. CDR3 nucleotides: TGTGCCAGCAGCTTGGTACAGCTCACCGGGGAGCTGTTTTTT.

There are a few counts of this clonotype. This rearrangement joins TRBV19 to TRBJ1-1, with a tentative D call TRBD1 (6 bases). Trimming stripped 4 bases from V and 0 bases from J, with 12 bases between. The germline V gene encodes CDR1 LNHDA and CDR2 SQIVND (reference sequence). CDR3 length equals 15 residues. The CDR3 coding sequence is TGTGCCAGTAGTAGAGAAGACAGGATGAACACTGAAGCTTTCTTT. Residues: CASSREDRMNTEAFF.

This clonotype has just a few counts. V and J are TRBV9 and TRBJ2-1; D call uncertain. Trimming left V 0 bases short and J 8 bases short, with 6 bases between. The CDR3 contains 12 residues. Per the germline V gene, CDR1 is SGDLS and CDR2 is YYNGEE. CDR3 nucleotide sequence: TGTGCCAGCAGCGTAGCGTCGGATGAGCAGTTCTTC. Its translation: CASSVASDEQFF.

CDR3 in DNA: TGTGCCAGCAGCGTAGCAGGTAGCGGGCAAGAGACCCAGTACTTC. Residues: CASSVAGSGQETQYF. The chain combines TRBV9 with TRBJ2-5, with TRBD2 matching over 7 bases. V lost 0 bases, J lost 2 bases, and 4 bases stayed unmatched. Germline CDR1 and CDR2: SGDLS and YYNGEE. The CDR3 loop spans 15 amino acids.

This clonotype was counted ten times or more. The CDR3 DNA sequence: TGTGCCAGCAGCGGGACTTCCACCGGGGAGCTGTTTTTT. Translating it yields CASSGTSTGELFF. The gene calls are TRBV12-3 or TRBV12-4 and TRBJ2-2; D is possibly TRBD2 (6 bases). V lost 6 bases to trimming and J lost 4 bases, with 9 bases between them. The CDR3 loop spans 13 amino acids.

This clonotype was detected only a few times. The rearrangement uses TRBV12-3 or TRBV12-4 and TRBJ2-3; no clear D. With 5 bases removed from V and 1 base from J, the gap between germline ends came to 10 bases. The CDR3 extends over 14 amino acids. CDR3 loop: CASSKRHRTDTQYF. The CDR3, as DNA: TGTGCCAGCAGTAAGAGACACCGCACAGATACGCAGTATTTT.

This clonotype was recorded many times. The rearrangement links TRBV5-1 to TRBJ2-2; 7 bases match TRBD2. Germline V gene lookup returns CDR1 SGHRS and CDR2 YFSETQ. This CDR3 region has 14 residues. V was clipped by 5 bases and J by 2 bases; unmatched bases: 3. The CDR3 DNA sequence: TGCGCCAGCAGGGCTAGCGGTAACACCGGGGAGCTGTTTTTT. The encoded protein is CASRASGNTGELFF.

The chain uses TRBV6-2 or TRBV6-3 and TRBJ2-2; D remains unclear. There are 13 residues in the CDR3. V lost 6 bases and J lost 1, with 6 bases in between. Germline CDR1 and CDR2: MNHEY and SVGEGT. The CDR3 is CASSNRNTGELFF. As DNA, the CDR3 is TGTGCCAGCAGCAACAGGAACACCGGGGAGCTGTTTTTT.

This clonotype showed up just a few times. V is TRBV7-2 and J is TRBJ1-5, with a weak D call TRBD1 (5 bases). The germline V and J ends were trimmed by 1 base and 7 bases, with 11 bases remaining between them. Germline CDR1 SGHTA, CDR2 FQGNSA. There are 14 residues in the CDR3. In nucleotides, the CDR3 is TGTGCCAGCAGCTTAGGGCGAGGGGCCCAGCCCCAGCATTTT. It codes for CASSLGRGAQPQHF.

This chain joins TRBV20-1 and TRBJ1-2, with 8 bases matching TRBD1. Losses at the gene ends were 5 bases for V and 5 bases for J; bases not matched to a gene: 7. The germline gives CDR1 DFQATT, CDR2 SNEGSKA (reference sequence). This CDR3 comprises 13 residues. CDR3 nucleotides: TGCAGTGCTGGAAACAGGGGGGGGTATGGCTACACCTTC. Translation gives CSAGNRGGYGYTF.

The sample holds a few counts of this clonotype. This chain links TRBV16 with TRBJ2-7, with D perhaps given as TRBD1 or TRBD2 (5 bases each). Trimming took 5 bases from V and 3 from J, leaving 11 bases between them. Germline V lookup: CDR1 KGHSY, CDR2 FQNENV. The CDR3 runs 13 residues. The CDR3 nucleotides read TGTGCCAGCAGCGCCACGAGGGGCTACGAGCAGTACGTC. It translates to CASSATRGYEQYV.